This T cell receptor beta chain was documented in a study of cytomegalovirus exposure and HLA in healthy donors. The PCR contained 60 Vbeta and 13 Jbeta primers. Repertoires were generated with immunoSEQ multiplex PCR, while TCRdb's copy carries only in-frame clones and drops some. Here the sample spans some 150,000 clones, around 79% being singletons. This clone turned up a few times. Its antigen is as yet unknown. CDR3 length: 14 residues. Study-level results: Most sequenced TCRs were rare (though some public TCRs occurred in many donors). Listed as cytomegalovirus-associated were over 150 TCR beta chains.

The clonotype originates from a man aged 25 to 40 in good health and CMV-seropositive. The gene calls are TRBV21-1 and TRBJ1-4. TRBV21-1 is designated a pseudogene. Material: PBMCs. CDR3 bases: TGTGCCATGGGGGGGCCTCGAAGATATGAAAAACTGTTTTTT. This translates into CAMGGPRRYEKLFF.